This T cell receptor beta chain was profiled in a study of OX40 agonist ivuxolimab in advanced cancers. Points from the study as a whole: Also showing low normalized T-cell clonal expansion were some of the nonresponders. The study observed clonal expansion of CD4+ and CD8+ blood T cells by week 6 at 0.1 to 3.0 mg/kg. Individuals who were partial responders at 0.1-3.0 mg/kg had clonal expansion that ranked among the lowest.

In regard to this clone: What it recognizes is unknown.

Method: immunoSEQ multiplex PCR; TCRdb's copy keeps in-frame clones and lacks some. Altogether around 63,000 clones are present, approximately 89% being singletons, with the ten largest covering more than 1%. CDR1 and CDR2 from the germline V gene are GTSNPN and SVGIG (reference sequence). V trimming: 5 bases; J trimming: 2 bases; junction bases outside the gene matches: 2. The CDR3 has 12 amino acids. Any history of autoimmune disease or systemic immunosuppression disqualified patients. V gene TRBV30 combines with J gene TRBJ2-7; the match to TRBD2 covers 8 bases. The receptor was isolated from an adult with an advanced solid tumor such as melanoma, head and neck, liver or kidney cancer. The starting material was CD4+ or CD8+ T cells sorted from blood, obtained in a trial of the OX40 agonist ivuxolimab. The CDR3 sequence: CAWGRGAYEQYF. In DNA, the CDR3 is TGTGCCTGGGGGCGGGGGGCCTACGAGCAGTACTTC.